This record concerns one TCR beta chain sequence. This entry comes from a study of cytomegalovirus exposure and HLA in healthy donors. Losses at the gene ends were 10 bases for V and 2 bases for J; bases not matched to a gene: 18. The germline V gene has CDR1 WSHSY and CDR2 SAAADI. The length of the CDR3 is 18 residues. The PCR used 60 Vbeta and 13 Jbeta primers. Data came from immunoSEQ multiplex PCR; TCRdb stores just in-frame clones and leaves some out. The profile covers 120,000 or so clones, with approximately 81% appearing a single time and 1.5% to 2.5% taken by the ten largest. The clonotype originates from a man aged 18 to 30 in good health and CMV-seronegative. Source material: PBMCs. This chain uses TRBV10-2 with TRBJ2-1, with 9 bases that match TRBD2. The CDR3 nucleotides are TGCGCCACCACGGGCGGGAGGGCCCGTCTTGGCACCTACAATGAGCAGTTCTTC. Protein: CATTGGRARLGTYNEQFF.